The 3 T cell receptor beta chains in this list originate from one sample, sequenced in a study of tumor-infiltrating lymphocytes in primary liver carcinoma. cDNA specific to TCR beta was made from about 550 ng of total RNA, with a constant-region primer employed for priming. Amplification in three nested multiplex PCR rounds with slightly modified ARM-PCR gave rise to TCR beta libraries. It was with TRBV1-TRBV30 forward primers and a C-beta reverse primer that the first two PCR rounds were run, at roughly 11 cycles each. TCRdb processed the multiplex PCR reads anew with MiXCR; each CDR3 protein has one entry. The data show approximately 45,000 distinct CDR3 sequences, about three quarters seen once. DNA and RNA were both co-extracted from about 19-30 mg of bulk tissue that had not been sorted. Sequences were obtained from liver tumor tissue from sampling region 2. Regarding subset: tumor region T2, inferior pole. These receptor sequences come from a man aged 35-49 years with primary liver carcinoma and hepatitis B virus infection.

As concerns this clonotype: Mismatch with germline at one junction end may stem from a read error. The J gene is TRBJ1-6, the V gene TRBV6-6; 9 bases agree with TRBD1. This CDR3 comprises 15 residues. The germline CDR1 and CDR2 sequences are MNHNY and SVGAGI (reference sequence). CDR3 in amino acids: CASSLGTGRKSPLHF. The DNA for the CDR3 is TGTGCCAGCAGTCTCGGGACAGGGCGCAAATCTCCCCTCCACTTC.

In regard to this clonotype: Likely a read error: the CDR3 ends without its conserved phenylalanine or tryptophan. The gene calls are TRBV11-3 and TRBJ2-7; 7 positions agree with TRBD1. The CDR3 is made up of 13 amino acids. Per germline, CDR1 SGHNT and CDR2 YENEEA. After removal of 6 bases from V and 1 base from J, the junction contained 3 bases not matched to a gene. CDR3 nucleotide sequence: TGTGCCAGCAGTGAGGGACAGTCCTACGAGCAGTACATC. Protein: CASSEGQSYEQYI.

About this clonotype itself: Germline is not matched at one junction end, which may reflect a read error. The rearrangement links TRBV4-3 to TRBJ2-3, with TRBD2 matching over 7 bases. The CDR3 has 20 residues. Germline CDR1 LGHNA, CDR2 YSLEER. CDR3 sequence: CASNQDLPSGNGGRADTQYF. The CDR3 DNA follows: TGCGCCAGCAACCAAGATCTTCCCTCCGGGAATGGCGGGAGAGCAGATACGCAGTATTTT.